Listed below are T cell receptor beta chains from one sample, sequenced in a study of regulatory T cells in long-lasting Graves disease. MiXCR, run by TCRdb on the multiplex PCR reads, gives a single entry per CDR3 protein. The sample lists about 620,000 distinct CDR3 sequences, around 15% occurring once. The same data also contributed to another study, on T cells in Graves' hyperthyroidism and ophthalmopathy.

The material was peripheral blood mononuclear cells (PBMCs), obtained at new diagnosis, from a patient treated with antithyroid drugs. The receptors stem from a woman under 40 with Graves disease. CDR3s include the opening cysteine and the closing phenylalanine or tryptophan. D genes are given only for firm matches. Size is omitted from some rows. Given values are once, few, many or a class for expanded clones.

j_gene | d_gene | abundance | v_gene | CDR3nt | CDR3aa
TRBJ2-3 | . | few | TRBV5-4 | TGTGCCAGCAGCTTGGGTCCGGGGCCTGCCACTAGCACAGATACGCAGTATTTT | CASSLGPGPATSTDTQYF
TRBJ2-2 | . | many | TRBV30 | TGTGCCTGGAGGAGGGACAAACACACCGGGGAGCTGTTTTTT | CAWRRDKHTGELFF
TRBJ2-7 | . | many | TRBV12-3/TRBV12-4 | TGTGCCAGCAGTTCCCCTCAAGTCATGACCTACGAGCAGTACTTC | CASSSPQVMTYEQYF
TRBJ1-5 | . | few | TRBV20-1 | TGCAGTGCTAGAGAGGGCGCGTACAATCAGCCCCAGCATTTT | CSAREGAYNQPQHF
TRBJ2-3 | TRBD2 | many | TRBV7-2 | TGTGCCAGCAGCTTAGCCCTGACTAGCGGACGCACAGATACGCAGTATTTT | CASSLALTSGRTDTQYF
TRBJ1-1 | . | few | TRBV18 | TGTGCCAGCTCACCCTTCGCGGGATCGGTGAACACTGAAGCTTTCTTT | CASSPFAGSVNTEAFF
TRBJ2-1 | TRBD2 | . | TRBV27 | TGTGCCAGCACTGCGGGACTAGCGGGAGGGCCCACTGAGCAGTTCTTC | CASTAGLAGGPTEQFF
TRBJ2-1 | . | many | TRBV7-8 | TGTGCCAGCAGCTTAGTGATTAGCACAAGCTCCTACAATGAGCAGTTCTTC | CASSLVISTSSYNEQFF
TRBJ2-7 | . | few | TRBV20-1 | TGCAGTGCTAGAGACAATGAAGTGGAGCAGTACTTC | CSARDNEVEQYF
TRBJ1-4 | . | many | TRBV6-5 | TGTGCCAGCAGTTACTCGGCGGGAAGGGCAACTAATGAAAAACTGTTTTTT | CASSYSAGRATNEKLFF
TRBJ2-2 | TRBD2 | many | TRBV28 | TGTGCCAGCAGTGCCGCGGGAGAGGTAACCGGGGAGCTGTTTTTT | CASSAAGEVTGELFF
TRBJ2-7 | TRBD2 | many | TRBV7-6 | TGTGCCAGCAGCTTAGGAGAGTTGCAACTAGCGGGAGGAAGCGAGCAGTACTTC | CASSLGELQLAGGSEQYF
TRBJ2-3 | . | few | TRBV5-1 | TGCGCCAGCAGAGGTTTATTTGAGTTGGGCACAGATACGCAGTATTTT | CASRGLFELGTDTQYF
TRBJ2-1 | TRBD1 | many | TRBV29-1 | TGCAGCGTTGTCAGGGACAGGCCCTACAATGAGCAGTTCTTC | CSVVRDRPYNEQFF
TRBJ2-3 | TRBD2 | many | TRBV20-1 | TGCAGTGCTAGAGGGCCAGCGGGAATCGCTACGCAGTATTTT | CSARGPAGIATQYF
TRBJ2-1 | TRBD2 | many | TRBV12-3/TRBV12-4 | TGTGCCAGCAGTTCCCTTACCTTTCTAGCGGGTGGGAACAATGAGCAGTTCTTC | CASSSLTFLAGGNNEQFF